This T cell receptor (beta chain) was documented in a study of shared clonotypes between healthy human individuals. The assay was immunoSEQ multiplex PCR, and TCRdb's table has in-frame clones only and misses some. This table has 2 million or so clones, 85% to 95% appearing once. Germline V lookup: CDR1 SEHNR, CDR2 FQNEAQ (reference sequence). J lost 4 bases, V lost 4 bases, and 7 bases had no gene match. There are 14 residues in the CDR3. Sequences were obtained from naive CD4+ T cells sorted from blood. Subset defined: CD45RA+ positively selected. This TCR came from a man younger than 35 in good health. The V gene is TRBV7-9, the J gene TRBJ2-7, with 7 bases matching TRBD1. The CDR3 DNA reads as TGTGCCAGCAGCTGGGGACAGACTACGTACGAGCAGTACTTC. This translates into CASSWGQTTYEQYF.